Listed here are 14 T cell receptor beta chains from one sample, sequenced in a study of cytomegalovirus exposure and HLA in healthy donors. PCR used 60 Vbeta primers and 13 Jbeta primers. Data came from immunoSEQ multiplex PCR; TCRdb stores just in-frame clones and leaves some out. The sample gives roughly 150,000 clones, 60% to 80% of which show up once; 13% to 15% is in the top ten. The specimen was PBMCs. These receptor sequences come from a woman in her forties in good health and CMV-seronegative.

The CDR3 DNA sequence: TGTGCCAGCAGTTTAAAAGGGGCATTAATGAACACTGAAGCTTTCTTT. This encodes CASSLKGALMNTEAFF. The chain recombines TRBV27 with TRBJ1-1; D is possibly TRBD1 (5 bases). The CDR3 spans 16 residues. V was trimmed by 2 bases and J by 0 bases, leaving 13 bases between them. Germline V gene sequence: CDR1 MNHEY, CDR2 SMNVEV (reference sequence).

A remark on this clone: One junction end disagrees with the germline gene, perhaps due to a read error. V usage is TRBV4-3 and J usage is TRBJ2-6, with D possibly matching TRBD2 (6 bases). The CDR3 runs 17 residues. The germline gives CDR1 LGHNA, CDR2 YSLEER. The CDR3 spells CASSQDLGGTGANGLTF. CDR3 DNA: TGCGCCAGCAGCCAAGATCTCGGCGGGACTGGGGCCAACGGCCTGACTTTC.

The count of this clone is one. This sequence joins TRBV7-9 and TRBJ1-2; D uncertain. Trimming stripped 1 base from V and 0 bases from J, with 6 bases between. This CDR3 has 14 amino acids. Germline CDR1 and CDR2: SEHNR and FQNEAQ (reference sequence). CDR3 loop: CASSLVDSNYGYTF. The CDR3 coding sequence is TGTGCCAGCAGCTTAGTAGACTCTAACTATGGCTACACCTTC.

The rearrangement uses TRBV12-2 and TRBJ2-7; the DNA was not used to check the table's D call, TRBD2. TRBV12-2 is reported as a pseudogene. The CDR3 sequence is 13 residues long. For the CDR3, the DNA is TGTGCAAACCGGGTAGCGGATACCTACGAGCAGTACTTC. This encodes CANRVADTYEQYF.

J is TRBJ1-4 and V is TRBV6-1; D is uncertain. Germline V CDR1 and CDR2: MNHNS, SASEGT. Trimming stripped 10 bases from V and 5 bases from J, with 14 bases between. This CDR3 comprises 13 residues. The CDR3 loop is CATSPWLNEKLFF. DNA for the CDR3: TGTGCCACCTCCCCGTGGCTGAATGAAAAACTGTTTTTT.

The chain combines TRBV1 with TRBJ1-1; the listed D gene, TRBD1, was not tested against the DNA. TRBV1 is a pseudogene locus. This CDR3 has 17 amino acids. This CDR3 reads CTSSQDPGQGESTEAFF. The CDR3 region has the DNA TGCACCAGCAGCCAAGATCCTGGACAGGGCGAGAGCACTGAAGCTTTCTTT.

The V call is TRBV28, the J call TRBJ2-7; 7 nucleotides agree with TRBD1. The trim removed 3 bases at V and 4 bases at J, leaving 15 bases unmatched. Per germline, CDR1 MDHEN and CDR2 SYDVKM. The CDR3 loop spans 17 amino acids. In nucleotides, the CDR3 is TGTGCCAGCAGTTTGTCCGGAGAGCCGGGACAGCCTTACGAGCAGTACTTC. Amino acids: CASSLSGEPGQPYEQYF.

The chain has TRBV27 and TRBJ2-1, with 14 bases identical to TRBD2. The V gene end was trimmed by 6 bases and the J gene end by 8 bases; junction bases not matched to a gene: 6. The CDR3 is 15 residues long. Germline CDR1 is MNHEY and CDR2 is SMNVEV (reference sequence). For the CDR3, the DNA is TGTGCCAGCAGCCTGGGGACTAGCGGGAGCCATGAGCAGTTCTTC. This codes for CASSLGTSGSHEQFF.

This clone occurred once. V and J are TRBV7-2 and TRBJ1-2, with TRBD1 as a possible D gene (5 bases). Trimming left V 2 bases short and J 4 bases short, with 14 bases between. CDR3 length: 15 residues. The V gene's germline CDR1 is SGHTA and CDR2 FQGNSA. The DNA of the CDR3 is TGTGCCAGCAGCTTAAATCGGGGGTCAGGCTATGGCTACACCTTC. It yields the protein CASSLNRGSGYGYTF.

This chain joins TRBV6-4 and TRBJ1-6; D remains unclear. CDR3 length equals 14 residues. V was cut by 4 bases and J by 7 bases, with 11 bases left in between. Germline V gene sequence: CDR1 MRHNA, CDR2 SNTAGT. This CDR3 reads CASSVLFRNSPLHF. Here the CDR3 DNA reads TGTGCCAGCAGTGTCCTTTTCAGAAATTCACCCCTCCACTTT.

J is TRBJ1-4 and V is TRBV11-3; D is unclear. Germline V gene data show CDR1 as SGHNT and CDR2 as YENEEA. Trimming took off 3 bases at V and 7 bases at J, with 15 bases between the two ends. This CDR3 region has 15 residues. The CDR3 DNA follows: TGTGCCAGCAGCTTGGGCGCGATCAACTTTGAAAAACTGTTTTTT. Its translation is CASSLGAINFEKLFF.

The gene calls are TRBV19 and TRBJ2-5; D gene ambiguous. Looked up from germline, CDR1 is LNHDA and CDR2 is SQIVND (reference sequence). The CDR3 is 13 residues long. With 5 bases removed from V and 5 bases from J, the gap between germline ends came to 12 bases. CDR3 sequence: CASSFTARETQYF. The CDR3 region has the DNA TGTGCCAGTAGTTTCACTGCCAGGGAGACCCAGTACTTC.

The chain employs TRBV5-1 and TRBJ2-7; 8 nucleotides agree with TRBD2. This CDR3 region has 16 residues. Looked up from germline, CDR1 is SGHRS and CDR2 is YFSETQ. The ends lost 0 bases at V and 4 bases at J; junction bases unmatched: 9. The CDR3 is CASSLGPGGPSYEQYF. The DNA of the CDR3 is TGCGCCAGCAGCTTGGGTCCGGGAGGGCCTTCTTACGAGCAGTACTTC. The variable domain in full, completed from reference TRBV5-1 and TRBJ2-7, reads KAGVTQTPRYLIKTRGQQVTLSCSPISGHRSVSWYQQTPGQGLQFLFEYFSETQRNKGNFPGRFSGRQFSNSRSEMNVSTLELGDSALYLCASSLGPGGPSYEQYFGPGTRLTVT.

On this clone itself: A junction end diverges from the germline sequence, so it may reflect a read error. The rearrangement joins TRBV11-2 to TRBJ2-7; a weak D match, TRBD1 (6 bases). There are 15 residues in the CDR3. Germline V gene lookup returns CDR1 SGHAT and CDR2 FQNNGV. The CDR3 sequence is CTSSPVQGRGNEQYF. The CDR3 nucleotides read TGTACCAGCAGCCCTGTTCAGGGGCGAGGTAACGAGCAGTACTTC.